These T cell receptor beta chains were read from a single sample in a study of blood T cell repertoires in COVID-19. Method: immunoSEQ multiplex PCR; TCRdb's copy keeps in-frame clones and lacks some. The table includes over 250,000 clones, about nine tenths detected once. Sequencing was performed on PBMCs or T cells enriched from blood (not recorded which). Receptor source: a woman aged 30 to 39 who had recovered from COVID-19. Both conserved end residues are part of each CDR3. The order of the fields is V gene, D gene, clone size, CDR3 protein. The D gene is left open where the match is weak. Part of the rows lack a size; the others show once, few, many or a class for expanded clones.

v_call: TRBV27
d_call: TRBD1
clone_size: .
cdr3_aa: CASSRDRRGYNSPLHF

v_call: TRBV7-9
d_call: TRBD2
clone_size: .
cdr3_aa: CASSLERAGGPDTQYF

v_call: TRBV30
d_call: TRBD2
clone_size: .
cdr3_aa: CAWSVPSGVSETQYF

v_call: TRBV7-9
d_call: TRBD1
clone_size: .
cdr3_aa: CASSFPGQGLYEQYF

v_call: TRBV19
d_call: .
clone_size: .
cdr3_aa: CASSFLGNEQFF

v_call: TRBV28
d_call: .
clone_size: few
cdr3_aa: CASSYPGKPQHF

v_call: TRBV28
d_call: .
clone_size: .
cdr3_aa: CASSFDTIGRGTGYTF

v_call: TRBV24-1
d_call: .
clone_size: once
cdr3_aa: CATSDLYGNQPQHF

v_call: TRBV12-3/TRBV12-4
d_call: TRBD1
clone_size: .
cdr3_aa: CASSAPGQKFF

v_call: TRBV11-2
d_call: .
clone_size: .
cdr3_aa: CASSLARGPIREQYF

v_call: TRBV5-4
d_call: .
clone_size: .
cdr3_aa: CASRLDGNTGELFF

v_call: TRBV28
d_call: TRBD2
clone_size: few
cdr3_aa: CASRSSGSSYEQYF

v_call: TRBV29-1
d_call: TRBD1
clone_size: .
cdr3_aa: CSVEQMNIGQGGDGYTF

v_call: TRBV30
d_call: .
clone_size: .
cdr3_aa: CAWSHPGGTDTQYF

v_call: TRBV28
d_call: TRBD2
clone_size: .
cdr3_aa: CASSFLWVAGDTQYF

v_call: TRBV6-2/TRBV6-3
d_call: TRBD2
clone_size: .
cdr3_aa: CASSRGLAGDSVSTDTQYF

v_call: TRBV4-2
d_call: TRBD1
clone_size: .
cdr3_aa: CASSQEDRGPGANVLTF

v_call: TRBV28
d_call: .
clone_size: once
cdr3_aa: CASSRIQGGAEKLFF

v_call: TRBV10-3
d_call: .
clone_size: .
cdr3_aa: CAISEPIQGDEQFF

v_call: TRBV29-1
d_call: TRBD1
clone_size: once
cdr3_aa: CSVRQGALSGNTIYF

v_call: TRBV29-1
d_call: .
clone_size: .
cdr3_aa: CSTKLANTGELFF

v_call: TRBV7-8
d_call: TRBD2
clone_size: .
cdr3_aa: CASSRTSGTDTQYF

v_call: TRBV10-1
d_call: .
clone_size: .
cdr3_aa: CASACLTGDLEKLFF

v_call: TRBV9
d_call: TRBD2
clone_size: .
cdr3_aa: CASSVASGRANTGELFF

v_call: TRBV2
d_call: TRBD2
clone_size: .
cdr3_aa: CASRVGLASYNEQFF

v_call: TRBV28
d_call: .
clone_size: .
cdr3_aa: CASLARGYNQPQHF

v_call: TRBV6-5
d_call: .
clone_size: .
cdr3_aa: CASSPVTGNTIYF

v_call: TRBV10-3
d_call: .
clone_size: .
cdr3_aa: CAISAGQRSNQPQHF

v_call: TRBV6-5
d_call: .
clone_size: once
cdr3_aa: CASSYGSEKGGELFF

v_call: TRBV24-1
d_call: .
clone_size: .
cdr3_aa: CATSDSGRQGQPQHF

v_call: TRBV4-3
d_call: .
clone_size: few
cdr3_aa: CASSQEAANTGELFF

v_call: TRBV30
d_call: TRBD1
clone_size: .
cdr3_aa: CAWSVRGANEKLFF

v_call: TRBV5-1
d_call: .
clone_size: .
cdr3_aa: CASSLSSYNTGELFF

v_call: TRBV5-4
d_call: TRBD1
clone_size: .
cdr3_aa: CASSVGQIFNSPLHF

v_call: TRBV6-6
d_call: TRBD2
clone_size: .
cdr3_aa: CASSYSSGGETQYF

v_call: TRBV7-2
d_call: .
clone_size: .
cdr3_aa: CASSQIATNEKLFF

v_call: TRBV20-1
d_call: TRBD2
clone_size: .
cdr3_aa: CSASGLAGREQFF

v_call: TRBV10-3
d_call: .
clone_size: .
cdr3_aa: CAIRAGAAEKLFF

v_call: TRBV2
d_call: TRBD2
clone_size: .
cdr3_aa: CASRTGLAGGINEQFF

v_call: TRBV30
d_call: .
clone_size: few
cdr3_aa: CAWSGLVGEQFF

v_call: TRBV6-5
d_call: TRBD1
clone_size: .
cdr3_aa: CASSRAGGGLDTQYF

v_call: TRBV5-4
d_call: .
clone_size: .
cdr3_aa: CASSPNAGAGNTIYF

v_call: TRBV4-2
d_call: TRBD2
clone_size: .
cdr3_aa: CASSQELAGGQDEQFF